The next 21 T cell receptor beta chains were all read from a single sample in a study of T cells in women clearing cervical HPV infection. Here immunoSEQ multiplex PCR was the method, and the copy in TCRdb shows in-frame clones only, minus some. Recorded for this sample: around 30,000 clones. The sample taken for sequencing was blood buffy coat. All receptors derive from a woman aged 18 to 75 with a cervical HPV16 infection that either progressed to CIN3+ or cleared (not recorded which).

With respect to this clone: The read falls 3 residues short of the CDR3 end, and the missing part is taken from the germline J gene. The chain is built from TRBV6-2 or TRBV6-3 and TRBJ1-5; no definite D call. Trimming shortened V by 7 bases and J by 0 bases, and 13 bases separated the two germline ends. This CDR3 has 15 amino acids. From germline, CDR1 is MNHEY and CDR2 SVGEGT. CDR3 protein: CASTTHASSNQPQHF. The part of the CDR3 DNA that was read is TGTGCCAGCACTACCCACGCGAGTAGCAATCAGCCC.

To note about this clone: The missing CDR3 end, 3 residues past where the read stops, is filled in from the germline J gene. The chain employs TRBV11-3 and TRBJ2-7; D possibly corresponds to TRBD1 (5 bases). CDR1 and CDR2 (germline): SGHNT, YENEEA. This CDR3 comprises 14 residues. Trimming shortened V by 3 bases and J by 0 bases, and 9 bases separated the two germline ends. The CDR3 DNA, read in part, is TGTGCCAGCAGCTTTGACAGACTCTCCTACGAG. Translating it yields CASSFDRLSYE. The whole CDR3 region reads CASSFDRLSYEQYF.

Concerning this clone: The read terminates 3 residues before the CDR3 end, so the remaining end is supplied by the germline J gene. This chain links TRBV7-8 with TRBJ2-2, with 8 bases lining up with TRBD2. Looked up from germline, CDR1 is SGHVS and CDR2 is FQNEAQ. CDR3 length: 16 residues. Trimming at V came to 1 base and at J to 2 bases, leaving 3 bases not matched to a gene. The chain's CDR3 is CASSLDGLANTGELFF. The CDR3 DNA, read in part, is TGTGCCAGCAGCTTAGATGGACTAGCCAACACCGGGGAG.

Concerning this clone: Coverage ceases 3 residues before the CDR3 finishes, and the germline J gene fills in the end. V is TRBV13 and J is TRBJ2-2; 7 bases map to TRBD1. CDR1 is PRHDT and CDR2 is FYEKMQ in the germline V gene (reference sequence). This CDR3 is built from 13 residues. Trimming took 7 bases from V and 6 from J; bases not matched to a gene: 5. CDR3 protein: CASTKGGPGELFF. The part of the CDR3 DNA that was read is TGTGCCAGCACCAAAGGGGGCCCCGGGGAG.

Worth noting for this clone: The read ends 3 residues early relative to the CDR3; the germline J gene fills the gap. The rearrangement joins TRBV18 to TRBJ2-5; tentatively, D is TRBD1 (6 bases). The germline V gene encodes CDR1 KGHSH and CDR2 LQKENI. This CDR3 comprises 15 residues. The V gene lost 3 bases and the J gene lost 0 bases, with 11 bases spanning the gap. CDR3 loop: CASSPTGANQETQYF. The sequenced CDR3 bases are TGTGCCAGCTCACCGACAGGCGCAAACCAAGAGACC.

Notes on this clone: The CDR3 extends 3 residues past the end of the read, so its final part is completed from the germline J gene. This sequence joins TRBV2 and TRBJ1-1; 7 positions match TRBD1. The CDR3 covers 15 residues. V shed 6 bases and J 3 bases; nucleotides not matched to a gene: 10. Germline loops: CDR1 SNHLY, CDR2 FYNNEI. CDR3 DNA (partial): TGTGCCAGCAGCACAGGGGCTTTCGGGTACACTGAA. Translated, it gives CASSTGAFGYTE. The complete CDR3 protein is CASSTGAFGYTEAFF.

Of note for this clone: Sequencing ends 3 residues short of the CDR3 end; the germline J gene provides the rest. The rearrangement links TRBV20-1 to TRBJ1-2, with 9 bases lining up with TRBD1. Germline CDR1 reads DFQATT; CDR2 reads SNEGSKA (reference sequence). This CDR3 contains 13 residues. V was clipped by 7 bases and J by 5 bases; unmatched bases: 8. The CDR3 DNA, read in part, is TGCAGTGTGGAACAGGGGGCAGGGTATGGC. It specifies CSVEQGAGYG. The full CDR3 sequence reads CSVEQGAGYGYTF.

As regards this clone: At one end the junction does not follow the germline gene, possibly because of a read error. The read stops 3 residues short of the end of the CDR3; the missing end is completed from the germline J gene. This rearrangement joins TRBV4-1 to TRBJ2-3; 10 bases fit TRBD2. CDR3 length equals 16 residues. The germline V gene encodes CDR1 MGHRA and CDR2 YSYEKL. CDR3 bases read: TGCACCAGCAGCCAAGGTCTAGCGGGGGACACAGATACG. It is translated as CTSSQGLAGDTDT. The CDR3 as a whole reads CTSSQGLAGDTDTQYF.

About this clone: The DNA ends 3 residues before the CDR3 does, and the rest of the CDR3 is filled in from the germline J gene. This chain joins TRBV7-2 and TRBJ1-1; D remains unclear. Trimming stripped 2 bases from V and 1 base from J, with 5 bases between. Germline lookup yields CDR1 SGHTA and CDR2 FQGNSA. The CDR3 totals 13 residues. CDR3 region: CASSLLWNTEAFF. The part of the CDR3 DNA that was read is TGTGCCAGCAGCTTACTCTGGAACACTGAA.

With respect to this clone: Coverage ceases 3 residues before the CDR3 finishes, and the germline J gene fills in the end. The V call is TRBV4-1, the J call TRBJ2-5; no reliable D call. With 1 base removed from V and 5 bases from J, the gap between germline ends came to 11 bases. CDR1 MGHRA and CDR2 YSYEKL come from the germline V gene. This CDR3 region has 14 residues. The covered CDR3 bases are TGCGCCAGCAGCCAAGGGTCAGAAGAGGAGACC. It encodes CASSQGSEEET. The whole CDR3 reads CASSQGSEEETQYF.

Worth noting for this clone: The read gets to within 3 residues of the CDR3 end, and the germline J gene fills in the rest. J is TRBJ2-7 and V is TRBV6-2 or TRBV6-3; 7 bases are shared with TRBD2. Per the germline V gene, CDR1 is MNHEY and CDR2 is SVGEGT. Unmatched junction bases numbered 5, after V lost 4 bases and J lost 5 bases. The CDR3 extends over 13 amino acids. Partial CDR3 DNA: TGTGCCAGCAGTTTCGGGACTATAAACGAG. Encoded protein: CASSFGTINE. The full CDR3 protein is CASSFGTINEQYF.

Of note for this clone: The sequence runs out 3 residues before the end of the CDR3; the remainder is reconstructed from the germline J gene. The chain couples TRBV20-1 to TRBJ1-5; TRBD1 matches 7 bases. Germline CDR1 and CDR2: DFQATT and SNEGSKA (reference sequence). This CDR3 comprises 14 residues. The J segment lost 5 bases and the V segment lost 2 bases, leaving 6 bases of the junction unmatched. The DNA read from the CDR3 is TGCAGTGCTAGAAGACAGGGAGGGGATCAGCCC. It is translated as CSARRQGGDQP. The full-length CDR3 reads as CSARRQGGDQPQHF.

On this clone itself: The junction departs from germline at one end; a sequencing error may be responsible. Coverage ceases 3 residues before the CDR3 finishes, and the germline J gene fills in the end. This chain uses TRBV6-1 with TRBJ1-4, with unresolved D. CDR1 MNHNS and CDR2 SASEGT come from the germline V gene. The length of the CDR3 is 15 residues. The CDR3 sequence: CASSEAWQPPGKLFF. CDR3 DNA, as far as it was read: TGTGCCAGCAGCGAAGCCTGGCAGCCCCCGGGGAAA.

In the case of this clone: The read ends 3 residues early relative to the CDR3; the germline J gene fills the gap. The gene calls are TRBV7-9 and TRBJ2-3; 12 bases fit TRBD2. V was clipped by 4 bases and J by 4 bases; unmatched bases: 3. In germline, CDR1 is SEHNR, CDR2 FQNEAQ (reference sequence). This CDR3 is built from 15 residues. The CDR3 here is CASSSGLAGSDTQYF. The CDR3 bases that were read are TGTGCCAGCAGCTCCGGACTAGCGGGGTCAGATACG.

A remark on this clone: The read is 3 residues too short to cover the CDR3 end, so that end is filled in from the germline J gene. The rearrangement joins TRBV19 to TRBJ2-6; 9 nucleotides line up with TRBD1. Trimming removed 8 bases from V and 1 base from J; junction bases left unmatched: 12. The CDR3 is made up of 18 amino acids. Germline assignment: CDR1 LNHDA and CDR2 SQIVND (reference sequence). The sequenced part of the CDR3 DNA is TGTGCCAGTCGGCCTTCGGACAGGGGAGAGTCTGGGGCCAACGTC. This gives the protein CASRPSDRGESGANV. The full CDR3 sequence reads CASRPSDRGESGANVLTF.

About this clone itself: The read finishes 3 residues shy of the CDR3 end, and the germline J gene is used to complete it. The chain combines TRBV28 with TRBJ2-7; possible D gene TRBD1, 5 bases. Looked up from germline, CDR1 is MDHEN and CDR2 is SYDVKM. The CDR3 has 14 amino acids. Deletions cut 7 bases from V and 4 bases from J, with 17 bases between. The CDR3 here is CASIPSQGVYEQYF. The CDR3 DNA, read in part, is TGTGCCAGCATTCCCTCGCAAGGGGTTTACGAG.

For this clone: The read ends 3 residues shy of where the CDR3 ends; the end is completed using the germline J gene. The chain joins TRBV2 to TRBJ2-3; D is possibly TRBD1 (6 bases). The CDR3 has 13 residues. In germline, CDR1 is SNHLY, CDR2 FYNNEI. The CDR3 is CASSGQGRETQYF. The sequenced part of the CDR3 DNA is TGTGCCAGCAGTGGTCAGGGGCGAGAGACG.

On this clone: The read ends 3 residues early relative to the CDR3; the germline J gene fills the gap. This chain connects TRBV29-1 to TRBJ2-4; maybe TRBD1 (6 bases). The CDR3 contains 13 residues. Germline V lookup: CDR1 SQVTM, CDR2 ANQGSEA. This chain's CDR3 is CSGSTGSQETQYF. Incomplete CDR3 DNA: TGCAGCGGATCCACAGGGTCCCAAGAGACT.

For this clone: Read data end 3 residues before the CDR3 end; the end is taken from the germline J gene. This chain connects TRBV7-2 to TRBJ2-7; possibly TRBD1 for D (5 bases). From germline, CDR1 is SGHTA and CDR2 FQGNSA. CDR3 length: 13 residues. Deletions cut 6 bases from V and 4 bases from J, with 13 bases between. The CDR3 sequence is CASRPGSTYEQYF. The CDR3 DNA, read in part, is TGTGCCAGCAGGCCAGGGTCCACGTACGAG.

Remarks on this clone: The read terminates 3 residues ahead of where the CDR3 ends, so the germline J gene completes it. The chain recombines TRBV6-2 or TRBV6-3 with TRBJ2-3; D may be TRBD2 (5 bases). The CDR3 is made up of 15 amino acids. CDR1 and CDR2 from the germline V gene are MNHEY and SVGEGT. V was trimmed by 5 bases and J by 2 bases, leaving 14 bases between them. CDR3 sequence reads: CASSLRGTNTDTQYF. The sequenced CDR3 bases are TGTGCCAGCAGTCTCCGGGGTACAAACACAGATACG.

CDR3 protein: CASSISGDYDYTF. The covered CDR3 bases are TGTGCCAGCAGCATTTCAGGGGACTACGAC. The rearrangement joins TRBV6-2 or TRBV6-3 to TRBJ1-2; a possible D gene is TRBD1 (6 bases). The sequence runs out 3 residues before the end of the CDR3; the remainder is reconstructed from the germline J gene. The length of the CDR3 is 13 residues. Germline values: CDR1 MNHEY, CDR2 SVGEGT.